This T cell receptor (beta chain) was sequenced for a study of T cell responses to AZD1222 COVID-19 vaccine. For the study at large: Researchers grouped second doses given at about 4 or about 12 weeks into one pool. General study results and limits: Possibly, clonal diversity was underestimated; donors were largely white British and included more females. Spike-specific TCR breadth rose after two AZD1222 doses, and depth rose as well. The number of AZD1222 recipients seropositive at baseline was only 6 or 7.

TCRdb's table, derived via immunoSEQ multiplex PCR, lists solely in-frame clones and lacks some. The sample comprises over 85,000 clones, around 90% of which are singletons, and 8.4% rests with the top ten. This CDR3 has 15 residues. Germline V lookup: CDR1 ENHRY, CDR2 SYGVKD. V gave up 10 bases and J gave up 0 bases, with 13 bases separating them. For this clone: Its antigen is still unknown.

The source is an adult in good health. The source material was peripheral blood, sampled on day 0 of AZD1222 vaccination. The chain employs TRBV10-3 and TRBJ2-6, with a possible D match to TRBD2 (6 bases). Written as DNA, the CDR3 is TGTGCCACCCAGGGCGGGAACTCTGGGGCCAACGTCCTGACTTTC. Translated: CATQGGNSGANVLTF.